Shown below are 28 T cell receptor beta chains from a single sample sequenced in a study of cytomegalovirus exposure and HLA in healthy donors. PCR employed 60 Vbeta and 13 Jbeta primers. Using immunoSEQ multiplex PCR, the repertoire was profiled, and TCRdb retains in-frame clones only, with some absent. The sample lists 75,000 to 100,000 clones; approximately 79% were seen once. Sample: PBMCs. The receptors here all came from a woman between 55 and 75 years old in good health and CMV-seropositive.

This clone was seen once. V is TRBV18 and J is TRBJ2-2, with a weak D call TRBD1 (6 bases). Trimming took 6 bases from V and 3 from J, leaving 14 bases between them. CDR1 is KGHSH and CDR2 is LQKENI in the germline V gene. The CDR3 covers 15 residues. The CDR3 protein is CASSSRKGDTGELFF. The CDR3 DNA sequence: TGTGCCAGCTCCTCCCGAAAGGGGGACACCGGGGAGCTGTTTTTT.

In its sample, this clone was seen a few times. V is TRBV28 and J is TRBJ1-1; a weak D match, TRBD1 (6 bases). Germline V gives CDR1 MDHEN, CDR2 SYDVKM. The CDR3 is 14 amino acids. V was trimmed by 5 bases and J by 2 bases, leaving 12 bases between them. CDR3 in DNA: TGTGCCAGCAGTCAGGGGACATCAAACACTGAAGCTTTCTTT. Translating gives CASSQGTSNTEAFF.

This chain uses TRBV28 with TRBJ1-6; no definite D call. There are 13 residues in the CDR3. Germline values: CDR1 MDHEN, CDR2 SYDVKM. V lost 5 bases to trimming and J lost 11 bases, with 13 bases between them. The CDR3, as DNA: TGTGCCAGCAGTCCCTTCCCCCAGACACCCCTCCACTTT. It codes for CASSPFPQTPLHF.

The chain recombines TRBV5-4 with TRBJ1-6; TRBD1 is a possible D gene (6 bases). CDR3 size: 13 residues. The V and J ends lost 2 bases and 6 bases respectively, with 6 bases between them. The germline V gene has CDR1 SGHNT and CDR2 YYREEE (reference sequence). The CDR3 here is CASSLGGNSPLHF. The CDR3 coding sequence is TGTGCCAGCAGCTTAGGGGGTAATTCACCCCTCCACTTT.

This sequence joins TRBV2 and TRBJ1-2; a weak D match, TRBD1 (5 bases). CDR1 and CDR2 from the germline V gene are SNHLY and FYNNEI. The CDR3 runs 13 residues. Trimming removed 2 bases at V and 4 bases at J, with 8 bases between. The CDR3: CASSESGLYGYTF. CDR3 DNA: TGTGCCAGCAGTGAATCGGGACTCTATGGCTACACCTTC.

The chain is built from TRBV18 and TRBJ2-2; weak D call: TRBD2 (5 bases). Deletions cut 3 bases from V and 7 bases from J, with 9 bases between. Germline loops: CDR1 KGHSH, CDR2 LQKENI. This CDR3 comprises 13 residues. Written as DNA, the CDR3 is TGTGCCAGCTCACCGGGTGGACTCGGGGAGCTGTTTTTT. It yields the protein CASSPGGLGELFF.

This clone showed up just once. This sequence joins TRBV9 and TRBJ2-3; D ambiguous. V lost 0 bases to trimming and J lost 8 bases, with 16 bases between them. Germline CDR1 is SGDLS and CDR2 is YYNGEE. The length of the CDR3 is 15 residues. CDR3 sequence (DNA): TGTGCCAGCAGCGTAGATGTCCTGCCCTGGAGTACGCAGTATTTT. It is translated as CASSVDVLPWSTQYF.

This clone was seen once. This chain connects TRBV28 to TRBJ1-5; TRBD1 matches 8 bases. The CDR3 loop spans 14 amino acids. Germline lookup yields CDR1 MDHEN and CDR2 SYDVKM. V dropped 3 bases and J dropped 6; count of bases not matched to a gene: 4. The CDR3, as DNA: TGTGCCAGCAGTTTGGCAGGGGGCTTTCAGCCCCAGCATTTT. Protein: CASSLAGGFQPQHF.

The J gene is TRBJ2-7, the V gene TRBV28, with 7 bases fitting TRBD1. The germline V gene has CDR1 MDHEN and CDR2 SYDVKM. This CDR3 region has 15 residues. With V trimmed by 7 bases and J by 1 base, 10 bases remained unmatched. The CDR3 DNA follows: TGTGCCAGCAAATCCGGGACAGTATCTTCCTACGAGCAGTACTTC. Residues: CASKSGTVSSYEQYF.

In nucleotides, the CDR3 is TGTGCCAGCAGCTCAGTGACGGGTTTGGAACGGATGAACACTGAAGCTTTCTTT. Its translation is CASSSVTGLERMNTEAFF. This rearrangement joins TRBV5-6 to TRBJ1-1; D gene uncertain. The V and J ends lost 3 bases and 0 bases respectively, with 21 bases between them. This CDR3 contains 18 residues. The germline V gene encodes CDR1 SGHDT and CDR2 YYEEEE.

The chain recombines TRBV7-2 with TRBJ2-5, with D possibly being TRBD2 (7 bases). Germline CDR1 and CDR2: SGHTA and FQGNSA. Trimming removed 3 bases at V and 5 bases at J, with 10 bases between. The CDR3 runs to 13 residues. In DNA form, the CDR3 reads TGTGCCAGCAGCTTTGGGGGGGCGGAGACCCAGTACTTC. This codes for CASSFGGAETQYF. Supplemented by reference TRBV7-2 and TRBJ2-5, the full variable domain reads GAGVSQSPSNKVTEKGKDVELRCDPISGHTALYWYRQSLGQGLEFLIYFQGNSAPDKSGLPSDRFSAERTGGSVSTLTIQRTQQEDSAVYLCASSFGGAETQYFGPGTRLLVL.

The chain recombines TRBV7-3 with TRBJ2-1; the match to TRBD2 covers 8 bases. The CDR3 extends over 17 amino acids. Germline CDR1 is SGHTA and CDR2 is FQGTGA. Unmatched junction bases numbered 10, after V lost 5 bases and J lost 1 base. For the CDR3, the DNA is TGTGCCAGCAGCCCCTTCCCTGCGGGAGGTTCCTACAATGAGCAGTTCTTC. This gives the protein CASSPFPAGGSYNEQFF.

The chain uses TRBV4-2 and TRBJ2-7; TRBD2 matches 7 bases. The CDR3 runs to 15 residues. The germline CDR1 and CDR2 sequences are LGHNA and YNFKEQ. V trimming: 4 bases; J trimming: 0 bases; junction bases outside the gene matches: 6. CDR3 nucleotide sequence: TGTGCCAGCAGCCCGAGTCGCGGGAGCTCCTACGAGCAGTACTTC. Translated: CASSPSRGSSYEQYF.

V gene TRBV2 combines with J gene TRBJ2-5; 10 nucleotides line up with TRBD1. Germline V gene data show CDR1 as SNHLY and CDR2 as FYNNEI. CDR3 length equals 15 residues. Trimming cost V 6 bases and J 4 bases; bases outside gene matches: 8. The CDR3 is CASSTRDRGLETQYF. CDR3 coding DNA: TGTGCCAGCAGCACCCGGGACAGGGGTTTAGAGACCCAGTACTTC. The full variable domain, with the rest looked up from reference TRBV2 and TRBJ2-5, is EPEVTQTPSHQVTQMGQEVILRCVPISNHLYFYWYRQILGQKVEFLVSFYNNEISEKSEIFDDQFSVERPDGSNFTLKIRSTKLEDSAMYFCASSTRDRGLETQYFGPGTRLLVL.

This rearrangement joins TRBV7-8 to TRBJ1-5; maybe TRBD1 (6 bases). This CDR3 is built from 16 residues. Germline V gene lookup returns CDR1 SGHVS and CDR2 FQNEAQ. V dropped 5 bases and J dropped 2 bases, with 16 bases sitting between them. The DNA for the CDR3 is TGTGCCAGCAGCCCCCAAACAGGGTTTCGCAATCAGCCCCAGCATTTT. It yields the protein CASSPQTGFRNQPQHF. Based on the CDR3 plus reference TRBV7-8 and TRBJ1-5, the full variable domain is GAGVSQSPRYKVAKRGQDVALRCDPISGHVSLFWYQQALGQGPEFLTYFQNEAQLDKSGLPSDRFFAERPEGSVSTLKIQRTQQEDSAVYLCASSPQTGFRNQPQHFGDGTRLSIL.

V and J are TRBV18 and TRBJ2-1; 8 nucleotides align to TRBD1. The V and J ends lost 4 bases and 5 bases, in that order; junction bases with no gene match: 10. Germline V gives CDR1 KGHSH, CDR2 LQKENI. The CDR3 has 16 amino acids. The CDR3 DNA sequence: TGTGCCAGCTCACGCGTGACAGGGGCCAGGAACAATGAGCAGTTCTTC. Residues: CASSRVTGARNNEQFF.

This clone appeared once. V and J are TRBV9 and TRBJ2-5, with D tentatively TRBD2 (5 bases). Germline assignment: CDR1 SGDLS and CDR2 YYNGEE. V was cut by 4 bases and J by 5 bases, with 15 bases left in between. This CDR3 contains 14 residues. CDR3 sequence: CASSFSDERETQYF. As DNA, the CDR3 is TGTGCCAGCAGCTTTAGCGACGAGAGGGAGACCCAGTACTTC.

The gene calls are TRBV13 and TRBJ2-3, with 8 positions matching TRBD1. V lost 5 bases, J lost 2 bases, and 21 bases stayed unmatched. The CDR3 covers 20 residues. Germline lookup yields CDR1 PRHDT and CDR2 FYEKMQ (reference sequence). CDR3 nucleotide sequence: TGTGCCAGCAGCACCAGCACCTCCAGGACAGGGTCGGAGTTCACAGATACGCAGTATTTT. It encodes CASSTSTSRTGSEFTDTQYF.

In this sample, this clone turned up a few times. The junction departs from germline at one end; a sequencing error may be responsible. The rearrangement uses TRBV7-7 and TRBJ2-5; D perhaps matches TRBD2 (6 bases). The CDR3 totals 14 residues. Germline CDR1 is SSHAT and CDR2 is FNYEAQ (reference sequence). The CDR3 DNA follows: TGTGCTAGCAGCACACCGGGACTCAAAGAGACCCAGTACTTC. Translating gives CASSTPGLKETQYF.

The chain employs TRBV19 and TRBJ2-7; 9 nucleotides match TRBD1. CDR1 is LNHDA, CDR2 SQIVND, per germline (reference sequence). The CDR3 totals 14 residues. V was pared by 5 bases and J by 5 bases, with 7 bases of the junction left unmatched. CDR3 bases: TGTGCCAGTAGTCCTTACAGGGGGCGTGACGAGCAGTACTTC. Protein product: CASSPYRGRDEQYF.

This sequence joins TRBV30 and TRBJ2-3; D may be TRBD2 (5 bases). Trimming left V 6 bases short and J 0 bases short, with 10 bases between. Germline CDR1 reads GTSNPN; CDR2 reads SVGIG (reference sequence). The CDR3 extends over 13 amino acids. CDR3 region: CACRTASTDTQYF. The CDR3, as DNA: TGTGCCTGTAGGACTGCCAGCACAGATACGCAGTATTTT.

This clone was observed once. V usage is TRBV5-4 and J usage is TRBJ1-1; 7 nucleotides line up with TRBD1. The CDR3 spans 16 residues. Trimming removed 1 base from V and 3 bases from J; junction bases left unmatched: 9. The V gene's germline CDR1 is SGHNT and CDR2 YYREEE (reference sequence). CDR3 amino acids: CASSLSTGDVYTEAFF. Here the CDR3 DNA reads TGTGCCAGCAGCTTGTCCACAGGGGACGTTTACACTGAAGCTTTCTTT.

This clone came up once. The CDR3 is CASSQPMSGYTF. As DNA, the CDR3 is TGTGCCAGCAGCCAACCAATGAGTGGCTACACCTTC. The V gene is TRBV5-8, the J gene TRBJ1-2; no clear D. Trimming removed 4 bases at V and 7 bases at J, with 11 bases between. CDR1 and CDR2 (germline): SGHTS, YDEGEE. This CDR3 has 12 residues.

This rearrangement joins TRBV19 to TRBJ2-1, with 11 bases identical to TRBD2. The V gene's germline CDR1 is LNHDA and CDR2 SQIVND (reference sequence). This CDR3 has 16 amino acids. Trimming cost V 5 bases and J 2 bases; bases outside gene matches: 5. The CDR3 DNA sequence: TGTGCCAGTAGTGGAATAGCGGGGGGGGCCTACAATGAGCAGTTCTTC. As protein: CASSGIAGGAYNEQFF.

This clone appeared once. The V and J genes are TRBV27 and TRBJ2-5; 9 bases map to TRBD1. The CDR3 is made up of 15 amino acids. Germline values: CDR1 MNHEY, CDR2 SMNVEV (reference sequence). With V trimmed by 5 bases and J by 11 bases, 15 bases remained unmatched. CDR3 nucleotides: TGTGCCAGCAGTCCCGGACAGGGGCCCTGGTGGGAGCAGTACTTC. Translation gives CASSPGQGPWWEQYF.

V usage is TRBV27 and J usage is TRBJ1-4, with 9 bases matching TRBD1. From germline, CDR1 is MNHEY and CDR2 SMNVEV (reference sequence). The ends lost 3 bases at V and 6 bases at J; junction bases unmatched: 5. CDR3 size: 15 residues. DNA for the CDR3: TGTGCCAGCAGTTTGCGGGACAGGGTAGATGAAAAACTGTTTTTT. This codes for CASSLRDRVDEKLFF. Full variable domain (rest looked up from reference TRBV27 and TRBJ1-4): EAQVTQNPRYLITVTGKKLTVTCSQNMNHEYMSWYRQDPGLGLRQIYYSMNVEVTDKGDVPEGYKVSRKEKRNFPLILESPSPNQTSLYFCASSLRDRVDEKLFFGSGTQLSVL.

The chain is built from TRBV19 and TRBJ2-7, with 8 bases matching TRBD2. The CDR3 length is 14 residues. The trim removed 5 bases at V and 6 bases at J, leaving 9 bases unmatched. Germline V gene lookup returns CDR1 LNHDA and CDR2 SQIVND (reference sequence). The DNA for the CDR3 is TGTGCCAGTAGTGACCCGGGACTAGTATCCGAGCAGTACTTC. Its protein product is CASSDPGLVSEQYF.

The CDR3 loop is CASARRGQGTEAFF. As DNA, the CDR3 is TGTGCCAGCGCCCGGAGGGGGCAAGGCACTGAAGCTTTCTTT. The chain uses TRBV4-2 and TRBJ1-1, with 7 bases that match TRBD1. Trimming removed 8 bases from V and 4 bases from J; junction bases left unmatched: 10. The CDR3 contains 14 residues. Germline V gene lookup returns CDR1 LGHNA and CDR2 YNFKEQ.